This T cell receptor beta chain appears in the sequencing data of a study of OX40 agonist ivuxolimab in advanced cancers. About the research overall: A history of anti-PD-1, anti-PD-L1 or anti-CTLA-4 therapy was acceptable, and approximately 41% had some.

Sequenced by immunoSEQ multiplex PCR; TCRdb stores in-frame clones only, minus some. The table records 80,000 to 95,000 clones, approximately 91% of them present only once. Points from the study as a whole: More expanded clones were seen, on average, in CD8+ T cells than in CD4+.

The CDR3 covers 13 residues. The V and J ends lost 4 bases and 6 bases, in that order; junction bases with no gene match: 7. In germline, CDR1 is SQVTM, CDR2 ANQGSEA. Turning to this clone: Its antigen is still unknown.

The genes are TRBV29-1 and TRBJ1-2, with 8 bases fitting TRBD1. The sequence came from an adult with an advanced solid tumor such as melanoma, head and neck, liver or kidney cancer. Material: CD4+ or CD8+ T cells sorted from blood, obtained in a trial of the OX40 agonist ivuxolimab. CDR3 nucleotides: TGCAGCGTTGGGACAGGGATCGTCGATGGCTACACCTTC. This encodes CSVGTGIVDGYTF.